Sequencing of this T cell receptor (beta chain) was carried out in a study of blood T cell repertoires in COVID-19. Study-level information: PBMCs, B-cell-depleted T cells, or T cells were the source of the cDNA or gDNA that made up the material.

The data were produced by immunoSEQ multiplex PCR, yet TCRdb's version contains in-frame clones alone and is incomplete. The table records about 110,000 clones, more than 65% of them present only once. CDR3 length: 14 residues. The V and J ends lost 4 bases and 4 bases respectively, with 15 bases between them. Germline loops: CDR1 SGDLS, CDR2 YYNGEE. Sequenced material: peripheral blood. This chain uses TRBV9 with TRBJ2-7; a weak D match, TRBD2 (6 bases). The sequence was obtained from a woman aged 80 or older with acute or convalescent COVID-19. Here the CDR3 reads CASSPQVEGYEQYF. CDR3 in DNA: TGTGCCAGCAGCCCCCAAGTGGAGGGGTACGAGCAGTACTTC.